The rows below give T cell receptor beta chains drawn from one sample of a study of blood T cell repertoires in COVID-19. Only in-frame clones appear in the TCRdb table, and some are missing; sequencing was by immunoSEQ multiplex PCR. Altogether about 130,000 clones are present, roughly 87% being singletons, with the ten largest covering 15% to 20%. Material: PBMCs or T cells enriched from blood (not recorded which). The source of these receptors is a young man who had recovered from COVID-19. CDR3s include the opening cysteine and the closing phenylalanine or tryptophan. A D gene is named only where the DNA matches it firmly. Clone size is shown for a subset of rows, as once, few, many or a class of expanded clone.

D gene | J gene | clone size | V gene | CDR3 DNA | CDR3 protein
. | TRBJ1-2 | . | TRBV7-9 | TGTGCCAGCAGCCACTCGACGGGGGTCTATGGCTACACCTTC | CASSHSTGVYGYTF
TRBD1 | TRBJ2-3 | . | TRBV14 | TGTGCCAGCAGCCCAGGACAGGGGCGCACAGATACGCAGTATTTT | CASSPGQGRTDTQYF
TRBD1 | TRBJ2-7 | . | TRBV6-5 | TGTGCCAGCAGTTCCCCGGGACAGGGATTATACGAGCAGTACTTC | CASSSPGQGLYEQYF
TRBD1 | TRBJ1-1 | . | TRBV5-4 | TGTGCCAGCAGCTCTCAATTAGGGACAGGGAGGGGGAACACTGAAGCTTTCTTT | CASSSQLGTGRGNTEAFF
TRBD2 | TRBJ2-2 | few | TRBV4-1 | TGCGCCAGCAGCCAGAAAGGACTAGCGGGGGGAAACACCGGGGAGCTGTTTTTT | CASSQKGLAGGNTGELFF
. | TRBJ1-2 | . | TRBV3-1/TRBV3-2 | TGTGCCAGCAGCCAAGATCATTCTAACTATGGCTACACCTTC | CASSQDHSNYGYTF
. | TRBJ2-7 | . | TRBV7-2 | TGTGCCAGCAGCTCCCGGGGTTACGAGCAGTACTTC | CASSSRGYEQYF
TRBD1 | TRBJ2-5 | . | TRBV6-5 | TGTGCCAGCAGTCCGGGACAGTGGGCAAGGACCCAGTACTTC | CASSPGQWARTQYF
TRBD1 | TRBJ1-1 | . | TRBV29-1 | TGCAGCTCTCCGGGACAGGGGGCTAGGGGAACTGAAGCTTTCTTT | CSSPGQGARGTEAFF
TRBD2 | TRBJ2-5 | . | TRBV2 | TGTGCCAGCAGTGTTTCTAGCGGGAGGCGGGAGACCCAGTACTTC | CASSVSSGRRETQYF
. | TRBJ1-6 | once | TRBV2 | TGTGCCAGCAGTGACGACGGGGGAGGTTCACCCCTCCACTTT | CASSDDGGGSPLHF
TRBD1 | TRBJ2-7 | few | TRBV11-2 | TGTGCCAGCAGCGTGACAGGGGTCGAGCAGTACTTC | CASSVTGVEQYF
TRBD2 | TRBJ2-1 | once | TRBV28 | TGTGCCAGCTGTGAAGCGGGAGTCCAGGGGTACAATGAGCAGTTCTTC | CASCEAGVQGYNEQFF
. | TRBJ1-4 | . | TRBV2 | TGTGCCAGCAAAACCCGGGGGAGGTCAGGTGAAAAACTGTTTTTT | CASKTRGRSGEKLFF
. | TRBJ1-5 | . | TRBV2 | TGTGCCAGCAGTGAAGCCTGGGTGGGGCGCAATCAGCCCCAGCATTTT | CASSEAWVGRNQPQHF
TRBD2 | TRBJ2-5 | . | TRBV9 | TGTGCCAGCAGCGTAGCTGGTCAGGGAGGGGAGACCCAGTACTTC | CASSVAGQGGETQYF
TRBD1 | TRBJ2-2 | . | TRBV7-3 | TGTGCCAGCAGCGGTCTAGGGACAGCTTTTCCCGGGGAGCTGTTTTTT | CASSGLGTAFPGELFF
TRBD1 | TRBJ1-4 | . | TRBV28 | TGTGCCAGCAGTTTAGCGGGACAGTCTAATGAAAAACTGTTTTTT | CASSLAGQSNEKLFF
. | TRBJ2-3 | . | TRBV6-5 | TGTGCCAGCAGTTACAAGTCGGCAGGGCGCCCAGATACGCAGTATTTT | CASSYKSAGRPDTQYF
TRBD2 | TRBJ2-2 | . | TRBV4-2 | TGTGCCAGCAGAACAAAGCGGGAGGAGTACACCGGGGAGCTGTTTTTT | CASRTKREEYTGELFF
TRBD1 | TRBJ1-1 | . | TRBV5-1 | TGCGCCAGCAGCTCGAGGGGGCCCACTGAAGCTTTCTTT | CASSSRGPTEAFF
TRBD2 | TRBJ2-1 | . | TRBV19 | TGTGCCAGTAGTATCGGACTAGCTGGCAGTGAGCAGTTCTTC | CASSIGLAGSEQFF
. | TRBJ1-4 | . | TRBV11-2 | TGTGCCAGCAGCTCCTTTAGCGTTGATGAAAAACTGTTTTTT | CASSSFSVDEKLFF
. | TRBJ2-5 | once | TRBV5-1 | TGCGCCAGCAGCTTCGAGGGCGAAACAGGGGAGACCCAGTACTTC | CASSFEGETGETQYF
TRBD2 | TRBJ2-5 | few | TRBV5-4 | TGTGCCAGCAGCGTTAGCGGGACGGGGGAGACCCAGTACTTC | CASSVSGTGETQYF
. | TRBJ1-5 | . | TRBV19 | TGTGCCAGTAGTATAAGTTCGGGGGGCTTTTACAATCAGCCCCAGCATTTT | CASSISSGGFYNQPQHF
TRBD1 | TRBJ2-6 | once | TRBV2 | TGTGCCAGCACCCCCGGGACAGGGGTGTCTGGGGCCAACGTCCTGACTTTC | CASTPGTGVSGANVLTF
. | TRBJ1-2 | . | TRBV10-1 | TGCGCCAGCAGTGTAAGGGATAAGGGGTCAAACTATGGCTACACCTTC | CASSVRDKGSNYGYTF
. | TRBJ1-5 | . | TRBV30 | TGTGCCTGGAGTGTAGGGCAGGGTAATCAGCCCCAGCATTTT | CAWSVGQGNQPQHF
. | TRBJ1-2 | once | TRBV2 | TGTGCCAGCAGCGAAATGAGGGCCTATGGCTACACCTTC | CASSEMRAYGYTF
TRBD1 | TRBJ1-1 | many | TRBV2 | TGTGCCAGCAGTGAAGCGGCAGGGGGCTGGAACACTGAAGCTTTCTTT | CASSEAAGGWNTEAFF
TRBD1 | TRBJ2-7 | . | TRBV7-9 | TGTGCCAGCAGCCGGGGACAGGGGCTCCACGAGCAGTACTTC | CASSRGQGLHEQYF
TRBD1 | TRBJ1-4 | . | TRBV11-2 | TGTGCCAGCAGCTTAGCCGACAGGGCGGAAAAACTGTTTTTT | CASSLADRAEKLFF
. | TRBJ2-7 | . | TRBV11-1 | TGTGCCAGCGCATTGGGGAGAATCGGCGAGCAGTACTTC | CASALGRIGEQYF
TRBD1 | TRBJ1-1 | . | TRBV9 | TGTGCCAGCAGCGCCTTGGGACAGGGGATCACTGAAGCTTTCTTT | CASSALGQGITEAFF
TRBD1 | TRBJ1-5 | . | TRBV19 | TGTGCCAGTAGTACCGGGACAGGGGCTTATCAGCCCCAGCATTTT | CASSTGTGAYQPQHF
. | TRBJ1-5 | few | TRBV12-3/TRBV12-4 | TGTGCCAGCAGTTTAGGAGAGAATCAGCCCCAGCATTTT | CASSLGENQPQHF
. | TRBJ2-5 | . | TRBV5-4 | TGTGCCAGCAGAGCCGGGACTGAAGAGACCCAGTACTTC | CASRAGTEETQYF
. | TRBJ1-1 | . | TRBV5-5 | TGTGCCAGCAGCGACACAGTTATGAACACTGAAGCTTTCTTT | CASSDTVMNTEAFF
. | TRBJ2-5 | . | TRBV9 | TGTGCCAGCAGCGAGACAGGCACTGGAGAGACCCAGTACTTC | CASSETGTGETQYF
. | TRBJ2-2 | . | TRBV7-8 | TGTGCCAGCAGTTTACCTCGAAGATTCAGCACCGGGGAGCTGTTTTTT | CASSLPRRFSTGELFF
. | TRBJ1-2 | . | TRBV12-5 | TGTGCTAGTGGTTTGGAAGACAGAGACTACACCTTC | CASGLEDRDYTF
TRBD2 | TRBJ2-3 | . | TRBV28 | TGTGCCAGCAGTACCCTACTAGCGCCTAGCACAGATACGCAGTATTTT | CASSTLLAPSTDTQYF
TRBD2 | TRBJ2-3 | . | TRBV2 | TGTGCCAGTGGGACTAGCGGGGCCACAGATACGCAGTATTTT | CASGTSGATDTQYF
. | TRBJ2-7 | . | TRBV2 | TGTGCCAGCACCGAAACAGCCTACGAGCAGTACTTC | CASTETAYEQYF
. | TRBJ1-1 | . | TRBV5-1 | TGCGCCAGCAGCTTGGACGGGTCCCTAGAACGTGACACTGAAGCTTTCTTT | CASSLDGSLERDTEAFF
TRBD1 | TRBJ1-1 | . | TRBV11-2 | TGTGCCAGCAGCTTAGCGGGACAGGGGGCGCTTGACACTGAAGCTTTCTTT | CASSLAGQGALDTEAFF
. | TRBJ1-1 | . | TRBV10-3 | TGTGCCATCAGTGAGTCCCAGGGTGAGACTGAAGCTTTCTTT | CAISESQGETEAFF
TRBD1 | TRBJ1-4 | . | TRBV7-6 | TGTGCCAGCAGCTTAGGGGCTGCAGGGGGCAATGAAAAACTGTTTTTT | CASSLGAAGGNEKLFF
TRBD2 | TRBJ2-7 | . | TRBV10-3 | TGTGCCTTCTCCCAAGCGGGAGGGTACGAGCAGTACTTC | CAFSQAGGYEQYF
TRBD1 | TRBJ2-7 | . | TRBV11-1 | TGTGCCAGCAGCTCTCAGGGGGTTGGCGAGCAGTACTTC | CASSSQGVGEQYF
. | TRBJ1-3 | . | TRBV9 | TGTGCCAGCAGCGCCAAAATATCGGGTTTCGGAAACACCATATATTTT | CASSAKISGFGNTIYF